The 32 T cell receptor beta chains below come from one sample, sequenced in a study of blood T cell repertoires in COVID-19. Libraries were prepared by immunoSEQ multiplex PCR; TCRdb keeps only in-frame clonotypes and omits some of them. The sample lists over 150,000 clones; approximately 86% were seen once. Sequences were obtained from peripheral blood. All receptors come from a middle-aged man with active or convalescent COVID-19.

The rearrangement joins TRBV19 to TRBJ2-7; 7 bases fit TRBD1. The length of the CDR3 is 11 residues. Germline CDR1 and CDR2: LNHDA and SQIVND (reference sequence). J lost 2 bases, V lost 8 bases, and 0 bases had no gene match. The CDR3 protein is CASGTAYEQYF. As DNA, the CDR3 is TGTGCCAGTGGGACAGCCTACGAGCAGTACTTC.

The chain couples TRBV9 to TRBJ2-7; 8 bases line up with TRBD2. The CDR3 runs to 15 residues. V lost 2 bases to trimming and J lost 0 bases; unmatched junction nucleotides: 4. The germline V gene encodes CDR1 SGDLS and CDR2 YYNGEE. Here the CDR3 DNA reads TGTGCCAGCAGCGTGTCGGGGGGGAACTCCTACGAGCAGTACTTC. Residues: CASSVSGGNSYEQYF.

The gene calls are TRBV2 and TRBJ1-6; D unresolved. V dropped 3 bases and J dropped 4 bases, with 7 bases sitting between them. The CDR3 covers 14 residues. CDR1 is SNHLY, CDR2 FYNNEI, per germline. The CDR3 loop reads CASSDGNYNSPLHF. The CDR3 DNA reads as TGTGCCAGCAGTGACGGGAATTATAATTCACCCCTCCACTTT.

This chain connects TRBV10-2 to TRBJ1-2; tentative D call: TRBD1 (5 bases). The CDR3 extends over 13 amino acids. The V gene's germline CDR1 is WSHSY and CDR2 SAAADI. Trimming left V 2 bases short and J 4 bases short, with 8 bases between. The CDR3 loop is CASSEDSFYGYTF. The DNA of the CDR3 is TGCGCCAGCAGTGAGGACAGCTTCTATGGCTACACCTTC.

This clone showed up just once. The rearrangement uses TRBV19 and TRBJ1-2; no reliable D call. V shed 8 bases and J shed 4 bases, with 17 bases lying between them. The CDR3 loop spans 14 amino acids. The germline V gene has CDR1 LNHDA and CDR2 SQIVND (reference sequence). CDR3 residues: CASHSWSQSYGYTF. The CDR3 nucleotides read TGTGCCAGTCATAGCTGGTCCCAGTCCTATGGCTACACCTTC.

V is TRBV7-9 and J is TRBJ2-7, with D hard to call. Looked up from germline, CDR1 is SEHNR and CDR2 is FQNEAQ (reference sequence). This CDR3 comprises 12 residues. The V gene lost 1 base and the J gene lost 2 bases, with 3 bases spanning the gap. In DNA, the CDR3 is TGTGCCAGCAGCTTAGTAACCTACGAGCAGTACTTC. Translation gives CASSLVTYEQYF.

The DNA for the CDR3 is TGTGCCAGCAGCACCCAGCGGGTGAACACTGAAGCTTTCTTT. This encodes CASSTQRVNTEAFF. The chain carries TRBV7-8 and TRBJ1-1; D remains ambiguous. The germline V gene encodes CDR1 SGHVS and CDR2 FQNEAQ. V was clipped by 5 bases and J by 0 bases, with 10 bases between them. This CDR3 contains 14 residues.

This clone came up once. The rearrangement uses TRBV5-3 and TRBJ2-1; 7 bases line up with TRBD1. TRBV5-3 is known as an ORF, though its function is uncertain. V was pared by 4 bases and J by 2 bases, with 12 bases of the junction left unmatched. The CDR3 contains 17 residues. Here the CDR3 reads CARSPKGASKPYNEQFF. The CDR3 region has the DNA TGTGCCAGAAGCCCGAAGGGGGCTAGCAAACCCTACAATGAGCAGTTCTTC.

The rearrangement uses TRBV19 and TRBJ2-7; tentatively, D is TRBD1 (5 bases). The CDR3 covers 13 residues. CDR1 is LNHDA and CDR2 is SQIVND in the germline V gene (reference sequence). V was shortened by 9 bases and J by 2 bases, with 14 bases between the two germline ends. The CDR3 spells CASRSDSPYEQYF. CDR3 nucleotides: TGTGCCAGCAGAAGCGACAGCCCCTACGAGCAGTACTTC.

The chain uses TRBV13 and TRBJ1-2, with D perhaps TRBD1 (5 bases). CDR1 PRHDT and CDR2 FYEKMQ come from the germline V gene (reference sequence). Trimming cost V 7 bases and J 8 bases, with 17 bases left between them. This CDR3 region has 13 residues. For the CDR3, the DNA is TGTGCCAGCAACCAAATGACAGCGAACGGCTACACCTTC. Its protein is CASNQMTANGYTF.

This rearrangement joins TRBV5-5 to TRBJ1-1, with D perhaps matching TRBD1 (6 bases). The CDR3 has 13 residues. Germline V gene lookup returns CDR1 SGHKS and CDR2 YYEKEE (reference sequence). V was pared by 1 base and J by 5 bases, with 9 bases between. CDR3 region: CASSLTGRTEAFF. In DNA, the CDR3 is TGTGCCAGCAGCTTGACAGGGAGAACTGAAGCTTTCTTT.

The rearrangement links TRBV6-1 to TRBJ1-1, with 11 bases fitting TRBD1. The CDR3 sequence is 16 residues long. The trim removed 3 bases at V and 5 bases at J, leaving 8 bases unmatched. Germline CDR1 MNHNS, CDR2 SASEGT. The CDR3 spells CASSDSGDRGGTEAFF. The CDR3 DNA sequence: TGTGCCAGCAGTGATTCGGGGGACAGGGGGGGAACTGAAGCTTTCTTT.

Points on this clone: Other DNA sequences from this sample encode an identical CDR3 as well. This chain links TRBV5-1 with TRBJ1-2, with TRBD1 matching 9 bases. Trimming cost V 3 bases and J 2 bases; bases outside gene matches: 2. CDR1 SGHRS and CDR2 YFSETQ come from the germline V gene. The CDR3 length is 14 residues. CDR3 in amino acids: CASSSGQGNYGYTF. DNA for the CDR3: TGCGCCAGCAGCTCGGGACAGGGAAACTATGGCTACACCTTC.

This chain links TRBV7-9 with TRBJ1-6; TRBD1 matches 7 bases. Losses at the gene ends were 3 bases for V and 5 bases for J; bases not matched to a gene: 4. Looked up from germline, CDR1 is SEHNR and CDR2 is FQNEAQ (reference sequence). This CDR3 has 15 amino acids. CDR3: CASSFSGGNNSPLHF. CDR3 in DNA: TGTGCCAGCAGCTTCTCAGGGGGTAATAATTCACCCCTCCACTTT.

This chain links TRBV6-1 with TRBJ2-7; D not certain. Germline V CDR1 and CDR2: MNHNS, SASEGT. Trimming took off 0 bases at V and 3 bases at J, with 9 bases between the two ends. CDR3 size: 14 residues. DNA for the CDR3: TGTGCCAGCAGTGAAGCGCGTAATAGCTACGAGCAGTACTTC. Translated, it gives CASSEARNSYEQYF.

The genes are TRBV27 and TRBJ1-1; D perhaps matches TRBD1 (5 bases). Germline-derived CDR1 and CDR2 are MNHEY and SMNVEV (reference sequence). Between the trimmed V and J ends, which lost 6 bases and 2 bases, there was a span of 16 bases. CDR3 length: 15 residues. CDR3 DNA sequence: TGTGCCAGCAGGTACAGGCCCACGCAAAACACTGAAGCTTTCTTT. Amino acid sequence: CASRYRPTQNTEAFF.

The chain couples TRBV28 to TRBJ2-7, with unresolved D. Germline V gene lookup returns CDR1 MDHEN and CDR2 SYDVKM. The CDR3 sequence is 12 residues long. The ends were cut back, 6 bases at V and 3 bases at J, with 9 bases in the middle. CDR3 nucleotides: TGTGCCAGCAGGGGCAGCAACTACGAGCAGTACTTC. Protein sequence: CASRGSNYEQYF.

The V and J genes are TRBV9 and TRBJ2-2; perhaps TRBD1 as D (6 bases). V shed 8 bases and J shed 0 bases, with 8 bases lying between them. The CDR3 has 13 amino acids. Looked up from germline, CDR1 is SGDLS and CDR2 is YYNGEE. The CDR3 bases are TGTGCCAGTCGACAGGCGAACACCGGGGAGCTGTTTTTT. Its protein is CASRQANTGELFF. Together with reference TRBV9 and TRBJ2-2, the CDR3 gives the full variable domain: DSGVTQTPKHLITATGQRVTLRCSPRSGDLSVYWYQQSLDQGLQFLIQYYNGEERAKGNILERFSAQQFPDLHSELNLSSLELGDSALYFCASRQANTGELFFGEGSRLTVL.

The V and J genes are TRBV6-1 and TRBJ2-1, with D perhaps TRBD2 (7 bases). CDR1 MNHNS and CDR2 SASEGT come from the germline V gene. V gave up 1 base and J gave up 8 bases, with 15 bases separating them. This CDR3 is 15 amino acids long. CDR3 sequence: CASSEGGGRRHEQFF. Written as DNA, the CDR3 is TGTGCCAGCAGTGAAGGGGGGGGGCGCAGGCATGAGCAGTTCTTC.

The chain carries TRBV9 and TRBJ2-4, with D maybe TRBD2 (5 bases). Trimming took off 9 bases at V and 3 bases at J, with 16 bases between the two ends. Per germline, CDR1 SGDLS and CDR2 YYNGEE. CDR3 size: 14 residues. DNA for the CDR3: TGTGCCACCTGGCTGCGAGGGAACAAAAACATTCAGTACTTC. Translated: CATWLRGNKNIQYF.

The chain joins TRBV19 to TRBJ2-7, with TRBD1 matching over 7 bases. The CDR3 totals 13 residues. In germline, CDR1 is LNHDA, CDR2 SQIVND (reference sequence). Losses at the gene ends were 10 bases for V and 5 bases for J; bases not matched to a gene: 11. The CDR3: CATAGTEDNEQYF. CDR3 coding DNA: TGTGCCACCGCCGGGACAGAGGATAACGAGCAGTACTTC.

The CDR3 loop reads CASSLPGQASTDTQYF. The DNA of the CDR3 is TGCGCCAGCAGCTTACCGGGACAGGCGAGCACAGATACGCAGTATTTT. The V gene is TRBV5-1, the J gene TRBJ2-3, with 8 bases lining up with TRBD1. V gave up 2 bases and J gave up 0 bases; unmatched junction bases: 5. Germline V gene data show CDR1 as SGHRS and CDR2 as YFSETQ. This CDR3 is 16 amino acids long.

The chain recombines TRBV7-3 with TRBJ2-1; 8 nucleotides line up with TRBD2. Trimming took 1 base from V and 4 from J; bases not matched to a gene: 3. The length of the CDR3 is 15 residues. Germline CDR1 SGHTA, CDR2 FQGTGA. The CDR3 protein is CASSLNPGGYNEQFF. The CDR3 nucleotides are TGTGCCAGCAGCTTAAACCCGGGAGGGTACAATGAGCAGTTCTTC.

This chain joins TRBV27 and TRBJ1-2, with TRBD1 matching over 9 bases. Germline V gene sequence: CDR1 MNHEY, CDR2 SMNVEV (reference sequence). This CDR3 has 14 residues. Trimming removed 5 bases from V and 4 bases from J; junction bases left unmatched: 5. The CDR3 DNA follows: TGTGCCAGCAGTATGGGACAGGGTTTCTATGGCTACACCTTC. Its translation is CASSMGQGFYGYTF.

CDR3 in amino acids: CAWRIPQETQYF. DNA for the CDR3: TGTGCCTGGAGAATCCCTCAAGAGACCCAGTACTTC. This chain connects TRBV30 to TRBJ2-5; the D is unclear. V lost 3 bases and J 2 bases, leaving 7 bases between the germline ends. Germline CDR1 is GTSNPN and CDR2 is SVGIG (reference sequence). This CDR3 contains 12 residues.

The genes are TRBV5-1 and TRBJ1-4, with 8 bases fitting TRBD1. V shed 0 bases, J shed 7 bases, and the junction held 5 bases outside the gene matches. Germline V gives CDR1 SGHRS, CDR2 YFSETQ. This CDR3 is 15 amino acids long. Here the CDR3 reads CASSLDGTGIEKLFF. CDR3 DNA sequence: TGCGCCAGCAGCTTGGACGGGACAGGAATTGAAAAACTGTTTTTT.

The chain combines TRBV11-2 with TRBJ1-2; TRBD1 might be the D (6 bases). Per germline, CDR1 SGHAT and CDR2 FQNNGV. V lost 0 bases, J lost 4 bases, and 12 bases lay in between. The CDR3 totals 15 residues. CDR3 protein: CASSLEAGEAYGYTF. The CDR3 region has the DNA TGTGCCAGCAGCTTAGAGGCAGGGGAAGCCTATGGCTACACCTTC.

This chain joins TRBV5-6 and TRBJ2-1; perhaps TRBD1 as D (5 bases). Germline CDR1 and CDR2: SGHDT and YYEEEE. Trimming left V 0 bases short and J 5 bases short, with 6 bases between. The CDR3 contains 13 residues. The CDR3 here is CASSLGGDNEQFF. The CDR3 region has the DNA TGTGCCAGCAGCTTGGGGGGCGACAATGAGCAGTTCTTC.

The sample holds a few counts of this clone. The rearrangement joins TRBV4-1 to TRBJ2-2, with 12 bases aligning to TRBD2. The ends lost 4 bases at V and 1 base at J; junction bases unmatched: 10. Per germline, CDR1 MGHRA and CDR2 YSYEKL. The CDR3 extends over 19 amino acids. CDR3 loop: CASSPLVSSGGVNTGELFF. The CDR3 DNA reads as TGCGCCAGCAGCCCCCTGGTCTCTAGCGGGGGGGTGAACACCGGGGAGCTGTTTTTT.

This chain uses TRBV5-8 with TRBJ1-4; perhaps TRBD1 as D (5 bases). V was pared by 3 bases and J by 5 bases, with 8 bases between. The CDR3 is 13 residues long. Germline CDR1 SGHTS, CDR2 YDEGEE. This chain's CDR3 is CASSSDINEKLFF. The CDR3 nucleotides read TGTGCCAGCAGCTCGGACATCAATGAAAAACTGTTTTTT.

The chain is built from TRBV14 and TRBJ1-4; no clear D. The V gene lost 2 bases and the J gene lost 3 bases, with 10 bases spanning the gap. Per the germline V gene, CDR1 is SGHDN and CDR2 is FVKESK. The CDR3 totals 15 residues. CDR3 in DNA: TGTGCCAGCAGCCAATCATGGGCATCTAATGAAAAACTGTTTTTT. Encoded protein: CASSQSWASNEKLFF.

V gene TRBV7-2 combines with J gene TRBJ1-4; 7 nucleotides line up with TRBD1. This CDR3 has 13 residues. The J segment lost 8 bases and the V segment lost 5 bases, leaving 5 bases of the junction unmatched. Germline V gives CDR1 SGHTA, CDR2 FQGNSA. CDR3 in amino acids: CASSLQGREKLFF. The CDR3 nucleotides are TGTGCCAGCAGCCTACAGGGGAGGGAAAAACTGTTTTTT.